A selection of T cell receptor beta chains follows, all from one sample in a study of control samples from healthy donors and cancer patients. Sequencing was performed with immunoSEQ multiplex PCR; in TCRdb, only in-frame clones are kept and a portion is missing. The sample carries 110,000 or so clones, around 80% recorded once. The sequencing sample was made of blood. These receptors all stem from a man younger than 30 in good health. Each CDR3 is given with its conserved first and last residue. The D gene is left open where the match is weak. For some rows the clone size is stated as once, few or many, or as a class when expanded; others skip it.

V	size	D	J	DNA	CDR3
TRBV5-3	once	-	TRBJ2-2	TGTGCCAGAAGCCAACCCGGTAGGGGGAGCGGGGAGCTGTTTTTT	CARSQPGRGSGELFF
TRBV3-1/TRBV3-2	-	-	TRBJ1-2	TGTGCCAGCAGCCAAGAAATATCTGACAACAGACCTATAAACTATGGCTACACCTTC	CASSQEISDNRPINYGYTF
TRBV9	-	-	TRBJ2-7	TGTGCCAGCAGCGCCCGCCCGGGACTTGCCTACGAGCAGTACTTC	CASSARPGLAYEQYF
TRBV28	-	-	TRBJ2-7	TGTGCCAGCGCTGACCTCTACGAGCAGTACTTC	CASADLYEQYF
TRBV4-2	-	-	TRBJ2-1	TGTGCCAGCAGCCATCCCCTGGTAAGCTCCTACAATGAGCAGTTCTTC	CASSHPLVSSYNEQFF
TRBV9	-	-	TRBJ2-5	TGTGCCAGCAGCGGCGACAGTCAAGAGACCCAGTACTTC	CASSGDSQETQYF
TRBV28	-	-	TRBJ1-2	TGTGCCAGCAGTAGCGACGAGGGTACTAACTATGGCTACACCTTC	CASSSDEGTNYGYTF
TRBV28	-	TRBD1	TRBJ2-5	TGTGCCAGCAGTTTTGGGACAGGGGTCCTAGAGACCCAGTACTTC	CASSFGTGVLETQYF
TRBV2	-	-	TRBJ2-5	TGTGCCAGCAGTGGGGGGGTTCGGCAAGAGACCCAGTACTTC	CASSGGVRQETQYF
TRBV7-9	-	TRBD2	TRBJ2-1	TGTGCCAGCAGCTTACGGCTAGCGGGGACCCGTTCCTACAATGAGCAGTTCTTC	CASSLRLAGTRSYNEQFF
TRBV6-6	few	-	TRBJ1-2	TGTGCCAGCAGGGACAGATACTATGGCTACACCTTC	CASRDRYYGYTF
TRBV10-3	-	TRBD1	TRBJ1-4	TGTGCCAGCCGAGACAGGGATTATGAAAAACTGTTTTTT	CASRDRDYEKLFF
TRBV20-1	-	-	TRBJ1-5	TGCAGTGCTAGTCAAAGGGGGAAGGGCAATCAGCCCCAGCATTTT	CSASQRGKGNQPQHF
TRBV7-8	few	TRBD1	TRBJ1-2	TGTGCCAGCAGCCAAACGGGGGGACAGGGGCTCTATGGCTACACCTTC	CASSQTGGQGLYGYTF
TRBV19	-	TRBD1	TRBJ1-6	TGTGCCAGTAGTACAATCCGGGACAGGGGTAATTCACCCCTCCACTTT	CASSTIRDRGNSPLHF
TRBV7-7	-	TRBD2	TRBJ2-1	TGTGCCAGCAGCTTATCTTTAGCGGGGAACGACAATGAGCAGTTCTTC	CASSLSLAGNDNEQFF
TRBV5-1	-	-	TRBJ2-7	TGCGCCAGCAGCTTAGGGACCCACGAGCCCTACGAGCAGTACTTC	CASSLGTHEPYEQYF
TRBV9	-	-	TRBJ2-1	TGTGCCAGCAGCGTAGACTGGTCATCTTACAATGAGCAGTTCTTC	CASSVDWSSYNEQFF
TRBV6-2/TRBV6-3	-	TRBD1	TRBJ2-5	TGTGCCAGCAGTTACTCTGTCCTTGGGACAGGGGCCAGGGGGTCCCAGTACTTC	CASSYSVLGTGARGSQYF
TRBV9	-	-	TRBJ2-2	TGTGCCAGCAGCGCCCGTTTGCGTCCAGGCTCCGGGGAGCTGTTTTTT	CASSARLRPGSGELFF
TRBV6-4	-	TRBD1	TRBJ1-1	TGTGCCAGCAGTGTGGCCAGGGGGAGTACTGAAGCTTTCTTT	CASSVARGSTEAFF
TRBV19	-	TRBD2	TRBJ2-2	TGTGCCAGTGGGGGGACTAGATTGAACACCGGGGAGCTGTTTTTT	CASGGTRLNTGELFF
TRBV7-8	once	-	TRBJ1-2	TGTGCCAGCAGCCTGGGCTACGCCCTCTCAGACGATGGCTACACCTTC	CASSLGYALSDDGYTF
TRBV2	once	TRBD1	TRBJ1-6	TGTGCCAGCAGTGAAGGACAGGGTAATTACTCACCCCTCCACTTT	CASSEGQGNYSPLHF
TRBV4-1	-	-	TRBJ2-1	TGCGCCAGCAGCCAAATGGGATCTTCCAATGAGCAGTTCTTC	CASSQMGSSNEQFF
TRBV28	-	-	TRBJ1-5	TGTGCCAGCAGACGATACCCCCTTCACGGCGGTATTATAGCGAAGGGCAATCAGCCCCAGCATTTT	CASRRYPLHGGIIAKGNQPQHF
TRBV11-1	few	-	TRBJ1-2	TGTGCCAGCAGCGAAACTTTAGGAGGGGTTGGCTACACCTTC	CASSETLGGVGYTF
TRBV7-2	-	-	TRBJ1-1	TGTGCCAGCAGCCCACCCCGAGGTTCGAACACTGAAGCTTTCTTT	CASSPPRGSNTEAFF
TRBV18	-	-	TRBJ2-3	TGTGCCAGCTCACCCCGCGGGACATCGACAGATACGCAGTATTTT	CASSPRGTSTDTQYF
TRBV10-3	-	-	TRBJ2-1	TGTGCCATCAGCACCGACACACACTCCTACAATGAGCAGTTCTTC	CAISTDTHSYNEQFF
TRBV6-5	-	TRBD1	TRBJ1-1	TGTGCCAGCAGTTCGGGACAGCTGAACACTGAAGCTTTCTTT	CASSSGQLNTEAFF
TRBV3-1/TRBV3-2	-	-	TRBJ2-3	TGTGCCAGCAGCCAAGGTATGGGCGGGAATACGCAGTATTTT	CASSQGMGGNTQYF
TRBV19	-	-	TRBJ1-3	TGTGCCAGTATCGCTGGAAACACCATATATTTT	CASIAGNTIYF
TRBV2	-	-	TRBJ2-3	TGTGCCAGCGACAAAAGCGTAGATACGCAGTATTTT	CASDKSVDTQYF
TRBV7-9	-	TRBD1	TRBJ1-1	TGTGCCAGCAACCCGCAGACCGGGACAGGGGGATTGGCTTTCTTT	CASNPQTGTGGLAFF